This TCR beta chain originates from a study of blood T cell repertoires in COVID-19. V was cut by 1 base and J by 9 bases, with 10 bases left in between. CDR1 LGHNA and CDR2 YSLEER come from the germline V gene. CDR3 length: 13 residues. Assay: immunoSEQ multiplex PCR; the TCRdb copy retains only in-frame clones and omits some. The top ten clones hold 2.5% to 3.5% of a sample with under 250,000 clones, over 75% of them seen once. The source is a middle-aged woman who had been exposed to COVID-19. This chain joins TRBV4-3 and TRBJ2-1; D possibly corresponds to TRBD2 (5 bases). The sample comprised PBMCs or T cells enriched from blood (not recorded which). The CDR3 sequence is CASSQVLEGEQFF. CDR3 nucleotides: TGCGCCAGCAGCCAAGTCCTCGAGGGTGAGCAGTTCTTC.